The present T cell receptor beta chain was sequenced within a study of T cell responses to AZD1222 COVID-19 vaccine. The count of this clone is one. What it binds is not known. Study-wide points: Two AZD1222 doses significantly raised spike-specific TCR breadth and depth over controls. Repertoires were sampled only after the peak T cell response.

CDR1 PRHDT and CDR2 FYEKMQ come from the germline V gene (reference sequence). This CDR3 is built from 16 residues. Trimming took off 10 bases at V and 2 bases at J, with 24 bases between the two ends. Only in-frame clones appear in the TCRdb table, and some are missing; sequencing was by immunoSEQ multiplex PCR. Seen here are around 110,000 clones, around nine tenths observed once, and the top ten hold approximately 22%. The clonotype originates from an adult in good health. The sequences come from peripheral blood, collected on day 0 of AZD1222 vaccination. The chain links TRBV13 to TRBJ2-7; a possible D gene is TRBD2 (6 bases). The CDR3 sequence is CANQPVPTSPAYEQYF. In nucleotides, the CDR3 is TGTGCCAACCAACCCGTACCCACTAGCCCAGCCTACGAGCAGTACTTC.